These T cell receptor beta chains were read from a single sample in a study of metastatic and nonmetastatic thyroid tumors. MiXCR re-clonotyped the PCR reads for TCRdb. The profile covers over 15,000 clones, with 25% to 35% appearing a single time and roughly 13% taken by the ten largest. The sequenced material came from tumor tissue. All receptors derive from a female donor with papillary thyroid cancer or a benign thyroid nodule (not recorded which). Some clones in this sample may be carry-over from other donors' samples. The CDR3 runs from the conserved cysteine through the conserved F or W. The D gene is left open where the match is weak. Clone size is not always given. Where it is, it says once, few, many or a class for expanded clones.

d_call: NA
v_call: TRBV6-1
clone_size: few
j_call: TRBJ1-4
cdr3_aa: CASSEYGQGNEKLFF
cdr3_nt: TGTGCCAGCAGTGAATATGGGCAGGGTAATGAAAAACTGTTTTTT

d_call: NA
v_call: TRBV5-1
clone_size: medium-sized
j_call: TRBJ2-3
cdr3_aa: CASSQTGPSTDTQYF
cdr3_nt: TGCGCCAGCAGCCAGACAGGACCGAGCACAGATACGCAGTATTTT

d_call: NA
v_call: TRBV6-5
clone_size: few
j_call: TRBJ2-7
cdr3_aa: CASSYSRGNHEQYF
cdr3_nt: TGTGCCAGCAGTTACTCGCGGGGAAACCACGAGCAGTACTTC

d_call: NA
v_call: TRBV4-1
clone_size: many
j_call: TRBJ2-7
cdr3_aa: CASSQTGVEQYF
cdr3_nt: TGCGCCAGCAGCCAGACGGGAGTGGAGCAGTACTTC

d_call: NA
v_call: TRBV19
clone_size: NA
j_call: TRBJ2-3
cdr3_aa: CASSNTDTQYF
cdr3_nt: TGTGCCAGTAGTAACACAGATACGCAGTATTTT

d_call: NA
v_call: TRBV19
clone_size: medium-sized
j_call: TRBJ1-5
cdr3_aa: CASSLSNQPQHF
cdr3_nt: TGTGCCAGTAGTCTTAGCAATCAGCCCCAGCATTTT

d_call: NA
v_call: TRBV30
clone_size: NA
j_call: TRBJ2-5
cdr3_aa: CAWSVHSAGKETQYF
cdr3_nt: TGTGCCTGGAGTGTACACTCGGCAGGGAAAGAGACCCAGTACTTC

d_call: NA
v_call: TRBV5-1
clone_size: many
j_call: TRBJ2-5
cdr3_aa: CASRRRERETQYF
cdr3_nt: TGCGCCAGCAGACGACGGGAGAGAGAGACCCAGTACTTC

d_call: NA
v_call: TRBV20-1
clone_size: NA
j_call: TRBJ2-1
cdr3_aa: CSARVGGVGQQFF
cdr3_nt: TGCAGTGCTAGGGTAGGGGGTGTTGGTCAGCAGTTCTTC

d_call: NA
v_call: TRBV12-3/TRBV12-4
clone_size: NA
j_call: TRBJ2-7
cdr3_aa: CASSLGQARAYF
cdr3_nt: TGTGCCAGCAGTTTAGGGCAGGCGAGGGCGTACTTC

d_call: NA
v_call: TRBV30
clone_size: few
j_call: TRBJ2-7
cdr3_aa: CACFLPPLEQYF
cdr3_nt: TGTGCCTGCTTCCTCCCACCGCTTGAGCAGTACTTC

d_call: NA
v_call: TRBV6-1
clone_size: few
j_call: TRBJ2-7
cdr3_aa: CASSVEYSNYEQYF
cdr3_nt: TGTGCCAGCAGTGTCGAATACTCCAATTACGAGCAGTACTTC

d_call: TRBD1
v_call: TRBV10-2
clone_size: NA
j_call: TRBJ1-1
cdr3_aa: CASSSGTGGLTEAFF
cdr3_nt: TGCGCCAGCAGCTCCGGGACAGGGGGCCTGACTGAAGCTTTCTTT

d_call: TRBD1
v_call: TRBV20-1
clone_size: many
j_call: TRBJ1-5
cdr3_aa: CSARDLARTGANQPQHF
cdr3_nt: TGCAGTGCTAGAGATTTGGCCCGGACAGGAGCTAATCAGCCCCAGCATTTT

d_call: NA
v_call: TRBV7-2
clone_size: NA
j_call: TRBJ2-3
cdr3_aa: CASSLHGTDTQYF
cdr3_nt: TGTGCCAGCAGCTTGCACGGCACAGATACGCAGTATTTT

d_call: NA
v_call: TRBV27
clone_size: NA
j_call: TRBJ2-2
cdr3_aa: CASSIIQGSVGELFF
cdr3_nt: TGTGCCAGCAGTATTATACAGGGTTCGGTCGGGGAGCTGTTTTTT

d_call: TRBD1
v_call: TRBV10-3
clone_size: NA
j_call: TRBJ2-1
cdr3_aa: CAIGTVSYNEQFF
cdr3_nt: TGTGCCATAGGGACAGTCTCCTACAATGAGCAGTTCTTC

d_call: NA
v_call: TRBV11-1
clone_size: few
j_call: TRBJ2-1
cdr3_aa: CASSLSFWAQDSFGEQFF
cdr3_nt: TGTGCCAGCAGCTTAAGTTTTTGGGCACAAGACAGTTTCGGTGAGCAGTTCTTC

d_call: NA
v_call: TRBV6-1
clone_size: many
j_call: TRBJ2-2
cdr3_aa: CASSEGHRESGELFF
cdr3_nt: TGTGCCAGCAGTGAAGGACATAGGGAATCCGGGGAGCTGTTTTTT

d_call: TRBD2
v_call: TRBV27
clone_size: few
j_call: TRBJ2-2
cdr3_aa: CASSDGTSGVRRELFF
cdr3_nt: TGTGCCAGCAGTGACGGGACTAGCGGAGTGAGAAGGGAGCTGTTTTTT

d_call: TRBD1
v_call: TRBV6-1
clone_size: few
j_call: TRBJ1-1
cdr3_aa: CASSQGDRTEAFF
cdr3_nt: TGTGCCAGCAGCCAGGGGGACCGCACTGAAGCTTTCTTT

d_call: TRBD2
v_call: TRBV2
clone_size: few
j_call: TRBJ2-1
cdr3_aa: CASSLSGATYNEQFF
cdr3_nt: TGTGCCAGCAGTCTTAGCGGGGCCACCTACAATGAGCAGTTCTTC

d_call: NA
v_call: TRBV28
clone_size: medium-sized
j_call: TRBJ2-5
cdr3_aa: CASGYIMGGTQYF
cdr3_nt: TGTGCCAGCGGATACATTATGGGAGGGACCCAGTACTTC

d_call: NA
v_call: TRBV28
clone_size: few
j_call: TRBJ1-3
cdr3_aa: CASSLLPGAGNTIYF
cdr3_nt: TGTGCCAGCAGTTTACTCCCCGGCGCTGGAAACACCATATATTTT

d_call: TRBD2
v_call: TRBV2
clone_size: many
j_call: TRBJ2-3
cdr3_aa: CASRRGLAGGTDTQYF
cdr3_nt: TGTGCCAGCAGGAGGGGACTAGCGGGAGGAACAGATACGCAGTATTTT

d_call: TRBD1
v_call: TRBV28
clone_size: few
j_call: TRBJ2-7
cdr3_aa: CASSLPGQIYEQYF
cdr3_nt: TGTGCCAGCAGCCTTCCGGGACAGATCTACGAGCAGTACTTC

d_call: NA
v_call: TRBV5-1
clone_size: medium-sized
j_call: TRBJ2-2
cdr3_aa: CASSLDVGGELFF
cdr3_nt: TGCGCCAGCAGCTTGGACGTCGGCGGGGAGCTGTTTTTT

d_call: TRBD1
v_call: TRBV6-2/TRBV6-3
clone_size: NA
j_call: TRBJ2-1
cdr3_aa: CASSYGRGRKPYNEQFF
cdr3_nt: TGTGCCAGCAGTTACGGTAGGGGGCGAAAGCCCTACAATGAGCAGTTCTTC